This TCR beta chain originates from a study of blood T cell repertoires in COVID-19. About the study: The analysed material was cDNA or gDNA that came from T cells, B-cell-depleted T cells, or PBMCs.

Germline loops: CDR1 KGHDR, CDR2 SFDVKD. The CDR3 loop spans 14 amino acids. Trimming cost V 4 bases and J 5 bases, with 11 bases left between them. The protocol was immunoSEQ multiplex PCR, while the TCRdb copy is restricted to in-frame clones and leaves out a portion. The sample records some 150,000 clones, about 82% being singletons. Source material: PBMCs or T cells enriched from blood (not recorded which). The clonotype originates from a woman aged 40-49 years who had recovered from COVID-19. This chain links TRBV24-1 with TRBJ2-1, with a tentative D call TRBD1 (6 bases). CDR3: CATSDRTAHNEQFF. The CDR3 nucleotides read TGTGCCACCAGTGACAGGACAGCTCACAATGAGCAGTTCTTC.